The 2 T cell receptor beta chains below all came from one sample that was sequenced in a study of shared clonotypes between healthy human individuals. Only in-frame clones appear in the TCRdb table, and some are missing; sequencing was by immunoSEQ multiplex PCR. The sample has over 800,000 clones, about 91% seen once. Positively selected for CCR7, the CD45RO-negative cells used as naive CD8 cells excluded terminally differentiated effector memory CD45RA+ cells. The sample consisted of naive CD8+ T cells sorted from blood. The receptors were gathered from a young man in good health.

The genes are TRBV4-3 and TRBJ2-1; the match to TRBD2 covers 8 bases. Germline values: CDR1 LGHNA, CDR2 YSLEER. After removal of 5 bases from V and 3 bases from J, the junction contained 9 bases not matched to a gene. The CDR3 is 16 residues long. Here the CDR3 reads CASSKVPSGYYNEQFF. CDR3 DNA: TGCGCCAGCAGCAAAGTCCCTAGCGGGTACTACAATGAGCAGTTCTTC.

The chain combines TRBV7-9 with TRBJ2-7; 11 positions match TRBD2. Losses at the gene ends were 10 bases for V and 3 bases for J; bases not matched to a gene: 5. The CDR3 extends over 13 amino acids. The germline V gene encodes CDR1 SEHNR and CDR2 FQNEAQ (reference sequence). The CDR3 DNA reads TGTGCCATCCCCGGGACTAGCGGCTACGAGCAGTACTTC. Amino acids: CAIPGTSGYEQYF.